This entry features one T cell receptor (beta chain) sequence. From the RACE reads, TCRdb called clonotypes with MiXCR, one entry per CDR3 protein. The sample includes around 190,000 distinct CDR3 sequences, about 22% seen only once; the top ten take about 7%. The data are from a study of human T cells and chemical hapten exposure. Time point reported: patch test 1, 2 weeks after DPC sensitization. Treatment reported: therapeutic diphenylcyclopropenone sensitization with weekly scalp DPC. V shed 5 bases, J shed 8 bases, and the junction held 8 bases outside the gene matches. This CDR3 has 15 amino acids. Germline V gene data show CDR1 as KGHDR and CDR2 as SFDVKD.

This chain uses TRBV24-1 with TRBJ2-1, with TRBD1 identical over 10 bases. The specimen comprised whole blood, sampled in connection with sensitization to the hapten diphenylcyclopropenone (DPC). The TCR originated in a woman aged 45-65 years with alopecia areata. Some clones in this sample may be carry-over from other donors' samples. The CDR3 loop reads CATSAPGQGRHEQFF. As DNA, the CDR3 is TGTGCCACCAGTGCCCCGGGACAGGGGCGCCATGAGCAGTTCTTC.